This TCR beta chain stems from a study of shared clonotypes between healthy human individuals. Trimming took 0 bases from V and 3 from J; bases not matched to a gene: 5. CDR3 size: 15 residues. The germline V gene has CDR1 SGHRS and CDR2 YFSETQ. Using immunoSEQ multiplex PCR, the repertoire was profiled, and TCRdb retains in-frame clones only, with some absent. The data show approximately 2.4 million clones, approximately 95% seen once. Sequenced sample: naive CD4+ T cells sorted from blood. Subset defined: CD45RA+ positively selected. This sequence was found in a man aged 18 to 29 in good health. The V gene is TRBV5-1, the J gene TRBJ1-1; TRBD1 matches at 7 bases. The CDR3 region has the DNA TGCGCCAGCAGCTTGGCCAGGGGGGTGGACACTGAAGCTTTCTTT. As protein: CASSLARGVDTEAFF.